The 9 T cell receptor beta chains presented below share a single source sample, sequenced in a study of T cells after yellow fever vaccination. TCRdb fed the 5' RACE reads into MiXCR, producing one record per CDR3 protein. The sample carries under 600,000 distinct CDR3 sequences, approximately 12% recorded once. The sequencing here drew on PBMCs, taken on the day of the yellow fever booster vaccination. The receptors shown here come from a man between 25 and 39 years old who received the YFV17D yellow fever vaccine.

The rearrangement links TRBV20-1 to TRBJ2-5, with D possibly called TRBD1 or TRBD2 (5 bases each). Trimming shortened V by 6 bases and J by 5 bases, and 16 bases separated the two germline ends. This CDR3 region has 13 residues. Germline V gene sequence: CDR1 DFQATT, CDR2 SNEGSKA (reference sequence). In DNA, the CDR3 is TGCAGTGCCAAGGGACCGGCAGGGGAGACCCAGTACTTC. This translates into CSAKGPAGETQYF.

This clonotype was picked up a small number of times. The chain joins TRBV24-1 to TRBJ2-1; maybe TRBD2 (6 bases). The CDR3 contains 14 residues. V shed 4 bases and J shed 7 bases, with 13 bases lying between them. Germline CDR1 reads KGHDR; CDR2 reads SFDVKD. CDR3 residues: CATSEGGFENEQFF. CDR3 nucleotides: TGTGCCACCAGTGAGGGGGGTTTCGAGAATGAGCAGTTCTTC.

This chain connects TRBV6-1 to TRBJ2-3; 9 nucleotides align to TRBD2. Germline trimming cut 6 bases from V and 7 bases from J; bases unmatched to any gene: 17. Looked up from germline, CDR1 is MNHNS and CDR2 is SASEGT. CDR3 length: 17 amino acids. CDR3: CASSPPGGLAGRNTQYF. Written as DNA, the CDR3 is TGTGCCAGCAGCCCCCCCGGCGGGCTAGCGGGACGAAATACGCAGTATTTT.

This clonotype was recorded many times. V gene TRBV27 combines with J gene TRBJ2-7; 8 nucleotides match TRBD1. V lost 4 bases and J lost 7; bases outside the gene matches: 15. The CDR3 is made up of 16 amino acids. Germline V gene lookup returns CDR1 MNHEY and CDR2 SMNVEV (reference sequence). For the CDR3, the DNA is TGTGCCAGCAGTTCATACCAACAGGGGGTCGGGTATGAGCAGTACTTC. It translates to CASSSYQQGVGYEQYF.

This chain joins TRBV12-3 or TRBV12-4 and TRBJ1-3; D not resolved. The CDR3 has 15 residues. Trimming stripped 3 bases from V and 4 bases from J, with 13 bases between. The CDR3 loop reads CASSFKQAFGNTIYF. The DNA of the CDR3 is TGTGCCAGCAGTTTTAAACAAGCTTTCGGAAACACCATATATTTT.

This clonotype was found a few times. This chain uses TRBV7-9 with TRBJ1-4; perhaps TRBD1 as D (6 bases). V was cut by 3 bases and J by 8 bases, with 13 bases left in between. The CDR3 length is 14 residues. CDR1 is SEHNR and CDR2 is FQNEAQ in the germline V gene (reference sequence). CDR3 in amino acids: CASSFTGSGEKLFF. DNA of the CDR3: TGTGCCAGCAGCTTTACAGGGTCAGGAGAAAAACTGTTTTTT. Full variable domain (missing parts from reference TRBV7-9 and TRBJ1-4): DTGVSQNPRHKITKRGQNVTFRCDPISEHNRLYWYRQTLGQGPEFLTYFQNEAQLEKSRLLSDRFSAERPKGSFSTLEIQRTEQGDSAMYLCASSFTGSGEKLFFGSGTQLSVL.

The genes are TRBV5-1 and TRBJ2-5; weak D call: TRBD2 (7 bases). From germline, CDR1 is SGHRS and CDR2 YFSETQ. The CDR3 has 13 residues. The V and J ends lost 7 bases and 5 bases respectively, with 15 bases between them. CDR3 DNA: TGCGCCAGCGGAGAAGGGGGGGCCGAGACCCAGTACTTC. Its protein is CASGEGGAETQYF.

This clonotype was recorded a few times. This chain links TRBV5-1 with TRBJ2-3; D is unclear. This CDR3 contains 15 residues. Germline V lookup: CDR1 SGHRS, CDR2 YFSETQ. V shed 0 bases and J shed 4 bases, with 12 bases lying between them. CDR3 in amino acids: CASSLDGIRADTQYF. The CDR3 DNA is TGCGCCAGCAGCTTGGATGGCATAAGAGCAGATACGCAGTATTTT.

This clonotype was counted a few times. This chain connects TRBV29-1 to TRBJ2-1; D is ambiguous. Per germline, CDR1 SQVTM and CDR2 ANQGSEA. V was trimmed by 0 bases and J by 0 bases, leaving 9 bases between them. This CDR3 has 15 residues. CDR3 amino acids: CSVEEVGYSYNEQFF. CDR3 DNA: TGCAGCGTTGAAGAGGTGGGCTACTCCTACAATGAGCAGTTCTTC.